This T cell receptor beta chain was captured in a study of T cells in Graves' hyperthyroidism and ophthalmopathy. Whole-study findings and limits: Most clonotypes expanded in thyroid above 0.001 were likewise present in blood.

TCR beta CDR3 region amplification was performed from RNA transcripts. Carried out on the TCR CDR3, a first-round RT-PCR used the HTBI primer set. TCRdb processed the multiplex PCR reads anew with MiXCR; each CDR3 protein has one entry. The sample contains some 760,000 distinct CDR3 sequences, 11% to 15% of which appear only once. This CDR3 has 14 residues. The V end was cut by 6 bases, the J end by 0 bases, with 13 bases between. CDR1 DFQATT and CDR2 SNEGSKA come from the germline V gene (reference sequence). Of note for this clonotype: Its specificity is not known.

V is TRBV20-1 and J is TRBJ2-3; perhaps TRBD1 as D (6 bases). This TCR was sampled from a woman aged 18-29 years with Graves' hyperthyroidism. Source material: blood. CDR3 bases: TGCAGTGCAGCCGGGACACATAGCACAGATACGCAGTATTTT. Amino acid sequence: CSAAGTHSTDTQYF.